This TCR beta chain derives from a study of cytomegalovirus exposure and HLA in healthy donors. For this clone: Its cognate antigen is unknown.

This CDR3 is built from 14 residues. Trimming removed 3 bases at V and 5 bases at J, with 13 bases between. Germline loops: CDR1 SGHVS, CDR2 FNYEAQ. The PCR used 60 Vbeta and 13 Jbeta primers. Measured with immunoSEQ multiplex PCR; TCRdb has only the in-frame clones, and not every one. The table shows roughly 100,000 clones, with about four fifths occurring only once. General study points: Reports described diagnosis of cytomegalovirus status by the classifier as highly specific and sensitive.

The clonotype originates from a woman in her thirties or forties in good health and CMV-seronegative. Sequenced material: PBMCs. The chain employs TRBV7-6 and TRBJ2-5; no firm D call. The CDR3 bases are TGTGCCAGCAGCTTCGGGTCACCTGGGGAGACCCAGTACTTC. Encoded protein: CASSFGSPGETQYF.